A selection of T cell receptor beta chains follows, all from one sample in a study of blood T cell repertoires in COVID-19. Method: immunoSEQ multiplex PCR; TCRdb's copy keeps in-frame clones and lacks some. Of about 200,000 clones in the sample, 85% were seen once. Sequencing was carried out using PBMCs or T cells enriched from blood (not recorded which). The receptors here all came from a middle-aged man who had recovered from COVID-19. Both conserved end residues are part of each CDR3. The order of the fields is CDR3 protein, CDR3 DNA, D gene, J gene, CDR3 length, V gene, clone size. The D gene is left open where the match is weak. Expanded clones are given a class, and other clones once, few, many or no size at all.

CASSHSERQMAEAFF	TGTGCCAGCAGCCATTCGGAGAGGCAAATGGCTGAAGCTTTCTTT	.	TRBJ1-1	15	TRBV2	.
CASSPRDGYGYTF	TGTGCCAGCAGCCCCAGGGATGGCTATGGCTACACCTTC	.	TRBJ1-2	13	TRBV12-3/TRBV12-4	.
CASRGTSGAFGFF	TGTGCCAGCAGAGGCACCAGCGGGGCCTTCGGGTTCTTC	TRBD2	TRBJ2-1	13	TRBV6-5	.
CASSTGHTQETQYF	TGCGCCAGCAGCACCGGACACACCCAAGAGACCCAGTACTTC	.	TRBJ2-5	14	TRBV5-1	.
CASSVLRDTFVEQFF	TGTGCCAGCAGTGTGTTACGGGACACGTTCGTTGAGCAGTTCTTC	.	TRBJ2-1	15	TRBV27	.
CASSKRGGGTWFDPHEQYF	TGTGCCAGCAGCAAAAGGGGCGGGGGGACGTGGTTTGATCCCCACGAGCAGTACTTC	.	TRBJ2-7	19	TRBV21-1	.
CAWISEFQETQYF	TGTGCCTGGATTAGTGAATTCCAAGAGACCCAGTACTTC	.	TRBJ2-5	13	TRBV30	.
CASSPLLQGAGNQPQHF	TGTGCCAGCAGTCCCCTTTTACAGGGGGCTGGCAATCAGCCCCAGCATTTT	TRBD1	TRBJ1-5	17	TRBV28	.
CASSLAMGTSGSRWGEQFF	TGTGCCAGCAGCTTAGCAATGGGGACTAGCGGGAGTAGGTGGGGTGAGCAGTTCTTC	TRBD2	TRBJ2-1	19	TRBV11-2	.
CASILLGSGANVLTF	TGTGCCAGTATTCTTTTGGGGAGCGGGGCCAACGTCCTGACTTTC	.	TRBJ2-6	15	TRBV19	.
CASSYGWDTGELFF	TGCGCCAGCAGCTACGGGTGGGACACCGGGGAGCTGTTTTTT	.	TRBJ2-2	14	TRBV5-1	.
CSAGQGSSYEQYF	TGCAGCGCGGGACAGGGGAGCTCCTACGAGCAGTACTTC	TRBD1	TRBJ2-7	13	TRBV29-1	.
CASSKLDFREQYF	TGTGCCAGCAGCAAATTAGATTTCCGCGAGCAGTACTTC	.	TRBJ2-7	13	TRBV9	.
CASSSPGTVGYTF	TGTGCCAGCAGTTCCCCGGGGACTGTTGGCTACACCTTC	.	TRBJ1-2	13	TRBV6-5	.
CASSETGWGEQYF	TGTGCCAGCAGCGAGACAGGGTGGGGCGAGCAGTACTTC	TRBD1	TRBJ2-7	13	TRBV9	.
CASSLGGETGNTIYF	TGTGCCAGCAGCTTGGGAGGAGAGACTGGAAACACCATATATTTT	.	TRBJ1-3	15	TRBV5-4	.
CASSRSGGRSYNEQFF	TGTGCCAGCAGCCGATCAGGGGGACGGTCCTACAATGAGCAGTTCTTC	TRBD1	TRBJ2-1	16	TRBV7-9	.
CATLGAEYSYEQYF	TGTGCCACCCTGGGCGCCGAATACTCCTACGAGCAGTACTTC	.	TRBJ2-7	14	TRBV10-3	.
CASSLPAGLNNEQFF	TGTGCCAGCAGTTTACCAGCGGGCCTCAACAATGAGCAGTTCTTC	.	TRBJ2-1	15	TRBV28	.
CASSALAVTMGSYNEQFF	TGTGCCAGCAGTGCGCTAGCGGTGACGATGGGGTCCTACAATGAGCAGTTCTTC	TRBD2	TRBJ2-1	18	TRBV2	once
CASSTDSNSGNTIYF	TGCGCCAGCAGCACAGATAGTAACTCTGGAAACACCATATATTTT	.	TRBJ1-3	15	TRBV4-1	few
CASSKRTGTSGSSYNEQFF	TGTGCCAGCAGCAAGCGCACCGGGACTAGCGGGAGTTCCTACAATGAGCAGTTCTTC	TRBD2	TRBJ2-1	19	TRBV9	.
CASSLAIAIQETQYF	TGTGCCAGCAGCTTAGCGATAGCGATTCAAGAGACCCAGTACTTC	.	TRBJ2-5	15	TRBV7-8	once
CASSLDLWSHGYTF	TGTGCCAGCAGCTTAGATCTTTGGAGTCATGGCTACACCTTC	.	TRBJ1-2	14	TRBV11-2	.
CSVRLGVGYTF	TGCAGCGTGCGATTAGGGGTCGGCTACACCTTC	.	TRBJ1-2	11	TRBV29-1	.
CASSQVTGGNSPLHF	TGTGCCAGCAGCCAAGTAACAGGGGGCAATTCACCCCTCCACTTT	TRBD1	TRBJ1-6	15	TRBV3-1/TRBV3-2	once
CSVAGVAGSYEQYF	TGCAGCGTCGCCGGGGTAGCGGGGTCATACGAGCAGTACTTC	TRBD2	TRBJ2-7	14	TRBV29-1	.
CASSPDRGRRGYTF	TGTGCCAGCAGCCCGGACAGGGGGCGACGAGGCTACACCTTC	TRBD1	TRBJ1-2	14	TRBV13	.
CASSIDGRGNQPQHF	TGTGCCAGTAGTATTGATGGGAGGGGCAATCAGCCCCAGCATTTT	.	TRBJ1-5	15	TRBV19	.
CASSTRLAATYEQYF	TGTGCCAGCAGTACAAGACTAGCGGCGACCTACGAGCAGTACTTC	TRBD2	TRBJ2-7	15	TRBV11-3	.
CASSSPRVEPQHF	TGTGCCAGCAGTTCCCCCAGGGTAGAGCCCCAGCATTTT	.	TRBJ1-5	13	TRBV28	few
CASSPNRDTNYGYTF	TGTGCCAGCTCACCTAACCGGGACACGAACTATGGCTACACCTTC	.	TRBJ1-2	15	TRBV18	many
CASSLIPGVKFF	TGTGCCAGCAGTTTAATACCGGGAGTTAAGTTCTTC	.	TRBJ2-1	12	TRBV27	.
CSVEEHRDTQYF	TGCAGCGTTGAAGAGCACCGGGATACGCAGTATTTT	.	TRBJ2-3	12	TRBV29-1	.
CASSSRQYEQYF	TGTGCCAGCTCATCACGACAATACGAGCAGTACTTC	.	TRBJ2-7	12	TRBV18	.
CASSLRGGGEKLFF	TGTGCCAGTAGCCTCAGAGGAGGTGGGGAAAAACTGTTTTTT	.	TRBJ1-4	14	TRBV19	.
CASSVGDRGRPEQYF	TGTGCCAGCAGTGTCGGGGACAGGGGGCGCCCCGAGCAGTACTTC	TRBD1	TRBJ2-7	15	TRBV2	.
CASSQEPTDYTSYEQYF	TGTGCCAGCAGCCAAGAACCCACCGACTATACTTCCTACGAGCAGTACTTC	.	TRBJ2-7	17	TRBV4-2	.
CASSRTGVGEKLFF	TGTGCCAGCAGTCGAACAGGGGTCGGTGAAAAACTGTTTTTT	TRBD1	TRBJ1-4	14	TRBV3-1/TRBV3-2	.
CASSRTGNTYEQYF	TGTGCCAGCAGCCGGACAGGGAACACCTACGAGCAGTACTTC	TRBD1	TRBJ2-7	14	TRBV11-1	.